This T cell receptor (beta chain) is drawn from a study of early T cells in non-severe SARS-CoV-2 infection. Each CDR3 protein is one row after TCRdb ran MiXCR on the 5' RACE reads. The table lists about 64,000 distinct CDR3 sequences, over 4.5% of them singletons. This clonotype was seen many times. The CDR3 spans 14 residues. Germline V gives CDR1 DFQATT, CDR2 SNEGSKA (reference sequence). Losses at the gene ends were 6 bases for V and 3 bases for J; bases not matched to a gene: 11. J is TRBJ2-7 and V is TRBV20-1; 7 bases agree with TRBD2. Sequencing was carried out using whole blood. This clonotype was sampled from an adult who was a healthcare worker with PCR-confirmed SARS-CoV-2 infection or an uninfected control (not recorded which). This CDR3 is CSASSSGLGYEQYF. CDR3 bases: TGCAGTGCGAGCAGTAGCGGACTAGGCTACGAGCAGTACTTC.